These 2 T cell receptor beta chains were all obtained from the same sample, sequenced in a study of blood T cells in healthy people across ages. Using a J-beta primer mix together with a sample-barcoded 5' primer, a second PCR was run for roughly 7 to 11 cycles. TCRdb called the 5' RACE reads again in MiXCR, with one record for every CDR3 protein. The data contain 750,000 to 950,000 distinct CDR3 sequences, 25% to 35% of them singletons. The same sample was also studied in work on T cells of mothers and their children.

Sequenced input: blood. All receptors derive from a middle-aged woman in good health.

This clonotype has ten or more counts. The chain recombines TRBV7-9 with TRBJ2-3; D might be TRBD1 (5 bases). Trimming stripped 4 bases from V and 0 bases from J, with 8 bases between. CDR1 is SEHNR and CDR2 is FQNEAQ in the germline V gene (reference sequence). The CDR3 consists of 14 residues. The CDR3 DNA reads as TGTGCCAGCAGCTCCCGACAGAGCACAGATACGCAGTATTTT. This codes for CASSSRQSTDTQYF. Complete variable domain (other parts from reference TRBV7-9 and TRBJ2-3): DTGVSQNPRHKITKRGQNVTFRCDPISEHNRLYWYRQTLGQGPEFLTYFQNEAQLEKSRLLSDRFSAERPKGSFSTLEIQRTEQGDSAMYLCASSSRQSTDTQYFGPGTRLTVL.

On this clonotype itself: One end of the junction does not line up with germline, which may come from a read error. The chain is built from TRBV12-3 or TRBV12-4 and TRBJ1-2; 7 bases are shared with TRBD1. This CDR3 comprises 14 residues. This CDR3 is CASSLAGTEYGYTF. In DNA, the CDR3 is TGTGCCAGCAGTCTAGCCGGGACAGAATACGGCTACACCTTC.